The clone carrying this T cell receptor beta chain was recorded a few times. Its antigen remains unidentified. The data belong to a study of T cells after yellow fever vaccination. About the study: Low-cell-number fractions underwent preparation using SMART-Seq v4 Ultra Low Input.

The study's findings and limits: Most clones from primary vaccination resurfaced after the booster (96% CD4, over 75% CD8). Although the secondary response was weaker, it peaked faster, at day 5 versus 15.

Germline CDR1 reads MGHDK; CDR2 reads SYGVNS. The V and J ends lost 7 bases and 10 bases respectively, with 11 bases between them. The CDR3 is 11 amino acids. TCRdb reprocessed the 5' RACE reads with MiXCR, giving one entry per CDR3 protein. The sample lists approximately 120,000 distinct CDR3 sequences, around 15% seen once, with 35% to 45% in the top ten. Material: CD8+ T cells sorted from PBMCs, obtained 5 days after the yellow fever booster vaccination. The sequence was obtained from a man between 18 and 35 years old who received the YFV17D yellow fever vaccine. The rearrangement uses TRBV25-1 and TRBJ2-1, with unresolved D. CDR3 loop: CASILGIEQFF. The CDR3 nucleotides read TGTGCCAGCATACTTGGGATCGAGCAGTTCTTC. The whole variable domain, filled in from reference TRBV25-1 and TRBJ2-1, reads EADIYQTPRYLVIGTGKKITLECSQTMGHDKMYWYQQDPGMELHLIHYSYGVNSTEKGDLSSESTVSRIRTEHFPLTLESARPSHTSQYLCASILGIEQFFGPGTRLTVL.